The present T cell receptor beta chain was sequenced within a study of immune cell composition in non-small cell lung cancer. Study-wide context: Histologic subtype was mainly adenocarcinoma or squamous cell carcinoma. Study results and limitations: Tumour-associated clones >0.5% occurred in approximately 34% of adenocarcinomas, roughly 80% of squamous. It was not proven that tumour-reactive clones equal dominant tumour-associated clones. Top 10 clone scores and clonality were higher in squamous than adenocarcinoma.

Some clones are missing from TCRdb's copy, which holds only in-frame ones; the method was immunoSEQ multiplex PCR. The sample lists 2,000 or so clones; about 81% were seen once. Germline lookup yields CDR1 LGHNA and CDR2 YSLEER. V was clipped by 8 bases and J by 1 base; unmatched bases: 4. The CDR3 totals 14 residues. With regard to this clone: Antigen unknown.

This clonotype originated in a human donor with non-small cell lung cancer. Sample: lung tumor tissue. The rearrangement uses TRBV4-3 and TRBJ1-1; 10 bases fit TRBD1. The CDR3 sequence is CASGWDRGNTEAFF. In nucleotides, the CDR3 is TGCGCCAGCGGTTGGGACAGGGGGAACACTGAAGCTTTCTTT.